This TCR beta chain came from a study of OX40 agonist ivuxolimab in advanced cancers. Looking at the study overall: Ivuxolimab, an antibody that agonizes OX40 (CD134), was administered to the patients. The study, taken as a whole, reports: Also present in some nonresponders was a low level of normalized T-cell clonal expansion. Dose levels from 0.1 to 3.0 mg/kg saw CD4+ and CD8+ blood T cells expand clonally by week 6.

About this clone itself: Antigen specificity is unknown.

TCRdb keeps only in-frame clones here, not all; method: immunoSEQ multiplex PCR. The table has 45,000 to 50,000 clones, roughly 90% seen once. V dropped 10 bases and J dropped 4; count of bases not matched to a gene: 17. The CDR3 consists of 16 residues. Germline values: CDR1 SEHNR, CDR2 FQNEAQ (reference sequence). The sample in question was CD4+ or CD8+ T cells sorted from blood, obtained in a trial of the OX40 agonist ivuxolimab. V usage is TRBV7-9 and J usage is TRBJ2-5, with 8 bases aligning to TRBD2. This sequence originates from an adult with an advanced solid tumor such as melanoma, head and neck, liver or kidney cancer. The DNA of the CDR3 is TGTGCCATCTCGGAGGGGACGGGAGGGCCAGGAGAGACCCAGTACTTC. The encoded protein is CAISEGTGGPGETQYF.